These 17 T cell receptor beta chains came from one sample sequenced in a study of T cell repertoires in cytomegalovirus infection. One entry per CDR3 protein, called by TCRdb with MiXCR from the reads. The repertoire includes 450,000 to 550,000 distinct CDR3 sequences, about 42% of them detected once, and about 45% sits in the top ten. Their cognate antigens are unknown. The specimen was cultured PBMCs, collected from culture after CMV antigen stimulation. The receptors here all came from a human donor in good health (CMV status not recorded). Some clones in this sample may be carry-over from other donors' samples.

The rearrangement uses TRBV4-3 and TRBJ2-7; 8 nucleotides match TRBD1. CDR3 length equals 14 residues. CDR1 is LGHNA and CDR2 is YSLEER in the germline V gene. V lost 5 bases to trimming and J lost 7 bases; unmatched junction nucleotides: 10. The CDR3 reads CASSKGTGSWEQYF. For the CDR3, the DNA is TGCGCCAGCAGCAAAGGGACAGGTTCTTGGGAGCAGTACTTC.

This clonotype came up many times. J is TRBJ2-7 and V is TRBV7-2; D is unresolved. The CDR3 runs to 15 residues. CDR1 and CDR2 (germline): SGHTA, FQGNSA. Deletions cut 4 bases from V and 3 bases from J, with 16 bases between. For the CDR3, the DNA is TGTGCCAGCAGCTCCGGAGTTTTTGGGGTCTACGAGCAGTACTTC. Its translation is CASSSGVFGVYEQYF.

This clonotype is a singleton in its sample. This sequence joins TRBV29-1 and TRBJ2-1; 9 positions agree with TRBD2. Looked up from germline, CDR1 is SQVTM and CDR2 is ANQGSEA. The CDR3 runs 18 residues. V lost 7 bases to trimming and J lost 0 bases; unmatched junction nucleotides: 16. CDR3 sequence (DNA): TGCAGCGCGGGGGGGCGGGAGGGCCTTTGGAGCTCCTACAATGAGCAGTTCTTC. Translated, it gives CSAGGREGLWSSYNEQFF.

This clonotype was counted a few times. The gene calls are TRBV28 and TRBJ1-6; D is undetermined. The germline CDR1 and CDR2 sequences are MDHEN and SYDVKM. The CDR3 runs 13 residues. V dropped 6 bases and J dropped 9 bases, with 12 bases sitting between them. The CDR3 sequence is CASSSYESSPLHF. The CDR3 coding sequence is TGTGCCAGCAGCTCTTACGAAAGTTCACCCCTCCACTTT.

This clonotype was seen only a few times. V is TRBV7-6 and J is TRBJ1-5, with D perhaps TRBD1 (6 bases). The V gene's germline CDR1 is SGHVS and CDR2 FNYEAQ. Trimming cost V 5 bases and J 7 bases, with 12 bases left between them. CDR3 length: 13 amino acids. The CDR3 loop reads CASSPPGGQPQHF. The CDR3 region has the DNA TGTGCCAGCAGCCCGCCCGGGGGCCAGCCCCAGCATTTT.

This chain links TRBV6-2 or TRBV6-3 with TRBJ2-7; either TRBD1 or TRBD2 may supply D (5 bases each). V was clipped by 5 bases and J by 4 bases, with 15 bases between them. The CDR3 sequence is 14 residues long. The V gene's germline CDR1 is MNHEY and CDR2 SVGEGT. CDR3 coding DNA: TGTGCCAGCAGTGAATTTCAGGGCGGGTACGAGCAGTACTTC. It specifies CASSEFQGGYEQYF.

Only a few counts were recorded for this clonotype. The V gene is TRBV11-2, the J gene TRBJ2-7, with D unresolved. Germline CDR1 is SGHAT and CDR2 is FQNNGV. The V and J ends lost 1 base and 2 bases respectively, with 9 bases between them. This CDR3 is 14 amino acids long. Written as DNA, the CDR3 is TGTGCCAGCAGCTTAGGCCCTGGGACCTACGAGCAGTACTTC. It yields the protein CASSLGPGTYEQYF.

CDR3 in amino acids: CASSSGAGRYGYTF. In DNA form, the CDR3 reads TGTGCCAGCAGTTCTGGGGCCGGGAGGTATGGCTACACCTTC. The rearrangement links TRBV12-3 or TRBV12-4 to TRBJ1-2, with a possible D match to TRBD1 (5 bases). This CDR3 region has 14 residues. Trimming took off 4 bases at V and 5 bases at J, with 14 bases between the two ends.

The J gene is TRBJ1-1, the V gene TRBV7-4; D possibly corresponds to TRBD1 (6 bases). Germline-derived CDR1 and CDR2 are SGHVT and SQSDAQ. This CDR3 is 15 amino acids long. The V and J ends lost 2 bases and 5 bases respectively, with 15 bases between them. DNA for the CDR3: TGTGCCAGCAGCTTAATGGGGGGGCTGGGGACTGAAGCTTTCTTT. Its protein is CASSLMGGLGTEAFF.

The V call is TRBV5-6, the J call TRBJ1-5, with D possibly matching TRBD1 (5 bases). This CDR3 has 15 amino acids. CDR1 and CDR2 from the germline V gene are SGHDT and YYEEEE. Trimming removed 4 bases from V and 0 bases from J, with 11 bases in between. The DNA for the CDR3 is TGTGCCAGCAGCCAAGGACATTATAGCAATCAGCCCCAGCATTTT. Its protein is CASSQGHYSNQPQHF.

The gene calls are TRBV2 and TRBJ2-1; the match to TRBD1 covers 9 bases. V trimming: 3 bases; J trimming: 8 bases; junction bases outside the gene matches: 8. The CDR3 runs to 15 residues. In germline, CDR1 is SNHLY, CDR2 FYNNEI. The CDR3 is CASSDMDRGIDEQFF. The CDR3 DNA is TGTGCCAGCAGTGACATGGACAGGGGTATCGATGAGCAGTTCTTC.

The chain's CDR3 is CASSLSGTGAGELFF. The CDR3 DNA reads TGTGCCAGCAGCTTATCGGGGACCGGGGCCGGGGAGCTGTTTTTT. V gene TRBV7-2 combines with J gene TRBJ2-2; D possibly matches TRBD1 or TRBD2 (5 bases each). With 2 bases removed from V and 6 bases from J, the gap between germline ends came to 13 bases. This CDR3 is 15 amino acids long. Germline CDR1 is SGHTA and CDR2 is FQGNSA.

This clonotype was observed a few times. The chain combines TRBV6-5 with TRBJ2-7; D ambiguous. V was clipped by 6 bases and J by 2 bases, with 20 bases between them. The CDR3 spans 16 residues. Germline values: CDR1 MNHEY, CDR2 SVGAGI. CDR3 region: CASSPAETWTPYEQYF. In nucleotides, the CDR3 is TGTGCCAGCAGCCCCGCCGAAACCTGGACCCCCTACGAGCAGTACTTC.

This clonotype occurred many times. The chain recombines TRBV12-3 or TRBV12-4 with TRBJ1-1; weak D call: TRBD1 (6 bases). V was pared by 6 bases and J by 7 bases, with 18 bases between. This CDR3 is built from 14 residues. In DNA form, the CDR3 reads TGTGCCAGCAGCCCCCTCCCGGGGGCGGGTGAAGCTTTCTTT. The encoded protein is CASSPLPGAGEAFF.

This clonotype was seen a few times. The chain joins TRBV6-2 or TRBV6-3 to TRBJ1-2; D is unresolved. Germline CDR1 MNHEY, CDR2 SVGEGT. V was clipped by 6 bases and J by 6 bases, with 14 bases between them. The CDR3 spans 13 residues. The CDR3 reads CASSRERRDGYTF. In DNA form, the CDR3 reads TGTGCCAGCAGCCGGGAGCGGAGGGATGGCTACACCTTC.

The chain employs TRBV7-9 and TRBJ2-7; 7 bases match TRBD2. V shed 3 bases, J shed 3 bases, and the junction held 8 bases outside the gene matches. The CDR3 sequence is 15 residues long. Germline values: CDR1 SEHNR, CDR2 FQNEAQ (reference sequence). DNA for the CDR3: TGTGCCAGCAGCTTGAGCAGCGGGGAGGTCTACGAGCAGTACTTC. Translated: CASSLSSGEVYEQYF.

Only one count was recorded for this clonotype. This chain connects TRBV7-2 to TRBJ1-3; D not certain. The germline V gene encodes CDR1 SGHTA and CDR2 FQGNSA. CDR3 length equals 16 residues. With 5 bases removed from V and 0 bases from J, the gap between germline ends came to 14 bases. This CDR3 is CASSPRLAVSGNTIYF. In DNA, the CDR3 is TGTGCCAGCAGCCCCCGTCTTGCAGTCTCTGGAAACACCATATATTTT.